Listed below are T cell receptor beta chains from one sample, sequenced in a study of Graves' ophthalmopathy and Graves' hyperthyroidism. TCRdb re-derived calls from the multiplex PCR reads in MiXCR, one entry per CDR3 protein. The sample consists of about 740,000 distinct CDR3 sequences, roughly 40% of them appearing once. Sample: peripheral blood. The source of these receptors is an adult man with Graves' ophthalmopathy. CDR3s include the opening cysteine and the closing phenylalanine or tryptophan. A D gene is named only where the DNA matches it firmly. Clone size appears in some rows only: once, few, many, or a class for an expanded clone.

DNA: TGCAGCGTTGAAGAAAGGGCGGGGGCCAACGTCCTGACTTTC; CDR3: CSVEERAGANVLTF; V: TRBV29-1; size: NA; J: TRBJ2-6; D: NA
DNA: TGTGCCAGTAGTCGCAGGGGTGTGGCCAACGTCCTGACTTTC; CDR3: CASSRRGVANVLTF; V: TRBV19; size: NA; J: TRBJ2-6; D: NA
DNA: TGTGCCAGCAGGCGACAGTTCCTCTACGAGCAGTACTTC; CDR3: CASRRQFLYEQYF; V: TRBV6-5; size: few; J: TRBJ2-7; D: NA
DNA: TGTGCCAGCAGCTTAGCGGTCCTAGCGGGAGAGGTCCACGAGCAGTACTTC; CDR3: CASSLAVLAGEVHEQYF; V: TRBV7-2; size: NA; J: TRBJ2-7; D: TRBD2
DNA: TGTGCCAGCAGTTTCAGCGAGAGCAATCAGCCCCAGCATTTT; CDR3: CASSFSESNQPQHF; V: TRBV24-1; size: NA; J: TRBJ1-5; D: NA
DNA: TGTGCCAGCAGTTTGTCCCAGCGGACCGATCAAGAGACCCAGTACTTC; CDR3: CASSLSQRTDQETQYF; V: TRBV12-3/TRBV12-4; size: NA; J: TRBJ2-5; D: NA
DNA: TGTGCCATCAGTGAGTCGACGGCGGGACGAGCCCGCGAGACCCAGTACTTC; CDR3: CAISESTAGRARETQYF; V: TRBV10-3; size: NA; J: TRBJ2-5; D: NA
DNA: TGTGCCAGTAGTCAACAGGAGACCTACGAGCAGTACTTC; CDR3: CASSQQETYEQYF; V: TRBV19; size: few; J: TRBJ2-7; D: NA
DNA: TGTGCCAGCAGCTCTCCCGGACTAGCGGGATACACCGGGGAGCTGTTTTTT; CDR3: CASSSPGLAGYTGELFF; V: TRBV7-9; size: NA; J: TRBJ2-2; D: TRBD2
DNA: TGTGCCAGCAGTTTATATACAGGGTCCTCCTACGAGCAGTACTTC; CDR3: CASSLYTGSSYEQYF; V: TRBV2; size: NA; J: TRBJ2-7; D: NA
DNA: TGCGCCAGCAGAGATCGGGAGTTTCAGCCCCAGCATTTT; CDR3: CASRDREFQPQHF; V: TRBV10-2; size: NA; J: TRBJ1-5; D: NA
DNA: TGTGCCAGCAGTGAAGCAGCGGGGGGGCAAGAGACCCAGTACTTC; CDR3: CASSEAAGGQETQYF; V: TRBV6-5; size: NA; J: TRBJ2-5; D: TRBD2
DNA: TGCAGCGTTGAAGAATCAGTGACAGTAAAAGAGACCCAGTACTTC; CDR3: CSVEESVTVKETQYF; V: TRBV29-1; size: NA; J: TRBJ2-5; D: NA
DNA: TGTGCCAGCAGTTGGACAGGGAAAGGAAACACCATATATTTT; CDR3: CASSWTGKGNTIYF; V: TRBV10-3; size: NA; J: TRBJ1-3; D: TRBD1
DNA: TGTGCCAGTAGTATTGGAGGAACAGGCTCTGGAAACACCATATATTTT; CDR3: CASSIGGTGSGNTIYF; V: TRBV19; size: few; J: TRBJ1-3; D: NA
DNA: TGTGCCAGCAGCCAAGATGGAGAACTAGAGCAGTACTTC; CDR3: CASSQDGELEQYF; V: TRBV7-8; size: once; J: TRBJ2-7; D: NA
DNA: TGTGCCACCAGCAGTACCTTAGCGGGGCAAGAGACCCAGTACTTC; CDR3: CATSSTLAGQETQYF; V: TRBV15; size: many; J: TRBJ2-5; D: TRBD2
DNA: TGTGCCAGCAGTATCGGGGAATACTCCTACGAGCAGTACTTC; CDR3: CASSIGEYSYEQYF; V: TRBV25-1; size: NA; J: TRBJ2-7; D: NA
DNA: TGTGCCAGCAGCCCTAGACACAGCGATGAAAAACTGTTTTTT; CDR3: CASSPRHSDEKLFF; V: TRBV5-5; size: few; J: TRBJ1-4; D: NA
DNA: TGTGCCAGCAGCCAAGGACCGATATCCTACGAGCAGTACTTC; CDR3: CASSQGPISYEQYF; V: TRBV14; size: few; J: TRBJ2-7; D: NA
DNA: TGTGCCAGCACCAATCAGGGGGGGCCCTACGAGCAGTACTTC; CDR3: CASTNQGGPYEQYF; V: TRBV7-9; size: NA; J: TRBJ2-7; D: NA
DNA: TGCGCCAGCAGCTTGCGGCAGTGGGTGAGTCAGCCCCAGCATTTT; CDR3: CASSLRQWVSQPQHF; V: TRBV5-1; size: many; J: TRBJ1-5; D: NA
DNA: TGTGCCACCAGCAGGACAACAGCTAACTATGGCTACACCTTC; CDR3: CATSRTTANYGYTF; V: TRBV15; size: few; J: TRBJ1-2; D: NA
DNA: TGTGCCAGCACCTGGCGTGTCTCCTACGAGCAGTACTTC; CDR3: CASTWRVSYEQYF; V: TRBV10-2; size: NA; J: TRBJ2-7; D: NA
DNA: TGCAGTGCTGGACTTTCGGGACAGGGGCCCTACGAGCAGTACTTC; CDR3: CSAGLSGQGPYEQYF; V: TRBV20-1; size: NA; J: TRBJ2-7; D: TRBD1
DNA: TGTGCCAGCAGCTTGAGGACAGGGGTTGTAGATGACTATGGCTACACCTTC; CDR3: CASSLRTGVVDDYGYTF; V: TRBV5-4; size: NA; J: TRBJ1-2; D: TRBD1